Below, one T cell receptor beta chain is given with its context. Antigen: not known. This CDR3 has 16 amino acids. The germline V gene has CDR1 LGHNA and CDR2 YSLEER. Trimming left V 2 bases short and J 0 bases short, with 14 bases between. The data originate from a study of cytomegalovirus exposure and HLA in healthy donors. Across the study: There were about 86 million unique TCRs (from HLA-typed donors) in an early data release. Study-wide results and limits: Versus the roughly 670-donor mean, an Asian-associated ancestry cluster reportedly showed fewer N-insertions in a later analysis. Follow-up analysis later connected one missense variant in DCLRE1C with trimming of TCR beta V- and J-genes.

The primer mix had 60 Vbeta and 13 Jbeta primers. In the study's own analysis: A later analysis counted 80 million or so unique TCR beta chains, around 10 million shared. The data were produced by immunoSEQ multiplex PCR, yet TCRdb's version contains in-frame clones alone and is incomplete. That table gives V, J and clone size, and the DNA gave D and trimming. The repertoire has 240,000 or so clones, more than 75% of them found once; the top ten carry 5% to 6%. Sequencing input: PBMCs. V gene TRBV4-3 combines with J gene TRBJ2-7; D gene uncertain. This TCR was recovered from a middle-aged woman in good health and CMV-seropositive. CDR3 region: CASSQNHAMSSYEQYF. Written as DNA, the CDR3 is TGCGCCAGCAGCCAAAACCACGCGATGAGCTCCTACGAGCAGTACTTC.